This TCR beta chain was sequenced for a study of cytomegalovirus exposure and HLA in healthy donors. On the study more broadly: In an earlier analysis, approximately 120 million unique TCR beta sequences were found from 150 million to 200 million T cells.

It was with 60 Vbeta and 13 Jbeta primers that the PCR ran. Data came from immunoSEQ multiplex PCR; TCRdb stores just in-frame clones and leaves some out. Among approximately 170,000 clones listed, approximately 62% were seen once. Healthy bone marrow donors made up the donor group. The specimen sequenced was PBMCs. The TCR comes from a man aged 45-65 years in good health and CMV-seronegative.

CDR3 sequence reads: CASSATENYGYTF. CDR3 in DNA: TGTGCCAGCAGTGCAACAGAGAACTATGGCTACACCTTC. The chain links TRBV2 to TRBJ1-2; D uncertain. The V gene's germline CDR1 is SNHLY and CDR2 FYNNEI. This CDR3 region has 13 residues. Trimming removed 4 bases from V and 2 bases from J, with 8 bases in between.